What follows are 5 T cell receptor beta chains derived from one specimen sequenced in a study of T cells in Graves' hyperthyroidism and ophthalmopathy. The CDR3 regions of TCR beta were amplified from RNA transcripts. When the TCR CDR3 underwent first-round RT-PCR, the HTBI primer set was used. TCRdb analysed the multiplex PCR reads with MiXCR anew, one entry per CDR3 protein. The profile shows about 350,000 distinct CDR3 sequences, 15% to 20% of them singletons. Specimen: blood. These receptors were collected from a young woman with Graves' hyperthyroidism.

This clonotype occurred many times. V gene TRBV12-3 or TRBV12-4 combines with J gene TRBJ1-5, with 9 nucleotides matching TRBD1. This CDR3 is 14 amino acids long. J was trimmed by 6 bases and V by 6 bases; bases with no gene match: 6. Written as DNA, the CDR3 is TGTGCCAGCAGAACAGGGGGCAGAGGTCAGCCCCAGCATTTT. Its translation: CASRTGGRGQPQHF.

This chain connects TRBV20-1 to TRBJ1-5; TRBD1 agrees at 8 bases. CDR1 and CDR2 from the germline V gene are DFQATT and SNEGSKA (reference sequence). This CDR3 is built from 13 residues. The trim removed 5 bases at V and 3 bases at J, leaving 3 bases unmatched. CDR3 region: CSALTGVNQPQHF. The DNA for the CDR3 is TGCAGTGCTCTGACAGGGGTCAATCAGCCCCAGCATTTT.

This clonotype was recorded many times. The chain carries TRBV6-1 and TRBJ2-7; 7 nucleotides align to TRBD1. The CDR3 is 14 amino acids. V lost 4 bases, J lost 2 bases, and 5 bases stayed unmatched. From germline, CDR1 is MNHNS and CDR2 SASEGT. CDR3 loop: CASSVTGAAYEQYF. The CDR3 DNA is TGTGCCAGCAGTGTCACAGGGGCTGCCTACGAGCAGTACTTC.

This clonotype has ten or more counts. The rearrangement joins TRBV6-1 to TRBJ1-5; D ambiguous. CDR1 MNHNS and CDR2 SASEGT come from the germline V gene. V was pared by 6 bases and J by 6 bases, with 12 bases between. The CDR3 has 13 residues. CDR3 in amino acids: CASRIGRTQPQHF. In DNA, the CDR3 is TGTGCCAGCAGGATAGGACGGACTCAGCCCCAGCATTTT.

This clonotype was observed many times. J is TRBJ1-3 and V is TRBV7-2, with 10 nucleotides matching TRBD1. Germline CDR1 reads SGHTA; CDR2 reads FQGNSA. Trimming removed 5 bases from V and 4 bases from J; junction bases left unmatched: 5. This CDR3 spans 15 amino acids. In DNA form, the CDR3 reads TGTGCCAGCAGCCTAGGGGACAGGGGAGGAAACACCATATATTTT. Translating gives CASSLGDRGGNTIYF.